This T cell receptor (beta chain) came from a study of regulatory T cells in long-lasting Graves disease. Sequencing libraries for TCR beta were prepared with iRepertoire HTBI primers and Arm-PCR of CDR3 regions. TCRdb itself ran the multiplex PCR reads through MiXCR, one entry per CDR3 protein. The sample includes 550,000 to 700,000 distinct CDR3 sequences, 16% of them seen just once. Many counts were recorded for this clonotype. Documented time point: newly diagnosed GD, antithyroid drugs for less than 3 months. From RNA extracted from PBMCs, the TCR library was made. These data were also filed under a second study, of T cells in Graves' hyperthyroidism and ophthalmopathy.

This specimen consisted of peripheral blood mononuclear cells (PBMCs), obtained at new diagnosis, from a patient treated with antithyroid drugs. This TCR was recovered from a young man with Graves disease.

CDR3 in DNA: TGCGCCAGCAACTGGGGGGATACGCAGTATTTT. Protein sequence: CASNWGDTQYF. The chain recombines TRBV5-1 with TRBJ2-3, with D perhaps given as TRBD1 or TRBD2 (5 bases each). Trimming left V 6 bases short and J 6 bases short, with 8 bases between. The CDR3 is 11 residues long. CDR1 is SGHRS and CDR2 is YFSETQ in the germline V gene.